The 14 T cell receptor beta chains below were found in one sample sequenced in a study of blood T cell repertoires in COVID-19. Using immunoSEQ multiplex PCR, the repertoire was profiled, and TCRdb retains in-frame clones only, with some absent. Of 350,000 or so clones in the sample, roughly 86% were seen once. Sequencing used PBMCs or T cells enriched from blood (not recorded which). These receptors all stem from a woman between 25 and 40 years old who had been exposed to COVID-19.

The chain couples TRBV19 to TRBJ1-3; D gene ambiguous. Germline loops: CDR1 LNHDA, CDR2 SQIVND (reference sequence). CDR3 length: 15 residues. Trimming cost V 3 bases and J 0 bases, with 9 bases left between them. CDR3 in DNA: TGTGCCAGTAGTATCCCCAGGAACTCTGGAAACACCATATATTTT. Translation: CASSIPRNSGNTIYF. Filled out from reference TRBV19 and TRBJ1-3, the complete variable domain reads DGGITQSPKYLFRKEGQNVTLSCEQNLNHDAMYWYRQDPGQGLRLIYYSQIVNDFQKGDIAEGYSVSREKKESFPLTVTSAQKNPTAFYLCASSIPRNSGNTIYFGEGSWLTVV.

The rearrangement joins TRBV11-3 to TRBJ2-3, with a tentative D call TRBD1 (6 bases). V lost 1 base and J lost 4, with 9 bases in between. The CDR3 is 14 residues long. Germline CDR1 SGHNT, CDR2 YENEEA. CDR3: CASSLGGPADTQYF. In DNA form, the CDR3 reads TGTGCCAGCAGCTTAGGGGGGCCAGCAGATACGCAGTATTTT.

This chain connects TRBV7-9 to TRBJ2-1, with TRBD1 identical over 8 bases. CDR1 and CDR2 from the germline V gene are SEHNR and FQNEAQ (reference sequence). V lost 5 bases, J lost 9 bases, and 12 bases stayed unmatched. The CDR3 spans 15 residues. The CDR3 loop is CASSQSTGGRGEQFF. The CDR3 DNA sequence: TGTGCCAGCAGCCAATCAACAGGGGGAAGGGGTGAGCAGTTCTTC.

This clone was detected once. The rearrangement uses TRBV29-1 and TRBJ1-3; 7 bases are shared with TRBD1. The CDR3 consists of 14 residues. V lost 4 bases, J lost 3 bases, and 6 bases stayed unmatched. From germline, CDR1 is SQVTM and CDR2 ANQGSEA. CDR3 sequence reads: CSVAPQGYGNTIYF. The DNA of the CDR3 is TGCAGCGTTGCGCCACAGGGGTATGGAAACACCATATATTTT.

This clone was seen more than once but under ten times. The rearrangement uses TRBV2 and TRBJ1-2, with 8 bases that match TRBD1. Germline CDR1 and CDR2: SNHLY and FYNNEI. There are 14 residues in the CDR3. Germline trimming cut 6 bases from V and 4 bases from J; bases unmatched to any gene: 7. As DNA, the CDR3 is TGTGCCAGCAGCCTCGGACAGGGAGCCTATGGCTACACCTTC. Translating it yields CASSLGQGAYGYTF.

The chain uses TRBV27 and TRBJ1-6; possible D gene TRBD1, 6 bases. There are 17 residues in the CDR3. Germline-derived CDR1 and CDR2 are MNHEY and SMNVEV (reference sequence). V was trimmed by 3 bases and J by 6 bases, leaving 18 bases between them. CDR3 region: CASSFSRRQASNSPLHF. CDR3 nucleotides: TGTGCCAGCAGTTTCTCCCGGCGACAGGCGAGTAATTCACCCCTCCACTTT.

The chain links TRBV18 to TRBJ2-1; the match to TRBD2 covers 7 bases. Germline V CDR1 and CDR2: KGHSH, LQKENI. This CDR3 is 15 amino acids long. Trimming cost V 3 bases and J 10 bases; bases outside gene matches: 12. The CDR3: CASSPPGTTLGEQFF. In nucleotides, the CDR3 is TGTGCCAGCTCACCCCCCGGGACTACCCTCGGAGAGCAGTTCTTC.

The V gene is TRBV6-5, the J gene TRBJ2-5, with TRBD1 matching over 8 bases. Germline-derived CDR1 and CDR2 are MNHEY and SVGAGI. CDR3 size: 15 residues. Trimming removed 2 bases from V and 3 bases from J; junction bases left unmatched: 5. CDR3 sequence reads: CASSYLGQGKETQYF. The CDR3 DNA reads TGTGCCAGCAGTTACCTCGGACAGGGCAAAGAGACCCAGTACTTC.

This clone showed up just a few times. The chain is built from TRBV30 and TRBJ2-1; tentatively, D is TRBD1 (7 bases). The CDR3 covers 16 residues. Per germline, CDR1 GTSNPN and CDR2 SVGIG (reference sequence). V lost 1 base and J 7 bases, leaving 20 bases between the germline ends. CDR3 DNA: TGTGCCTGGAGTGAAAAGGGGGCAGCGGGCACAAATGAGCAGTTCTTC. Translated, it gives CAWSEKGAAGTNEQFF.

The chain uses TRBV5-6 and TRBJ1-5; TRBD1 matches 7 bases. V lost 6 bases to trimming and J lost 12 bases; unmatched junction nucleotides: 15. CDR3 length: 14 amino acids. Germline CDR1 SGHDT, CDR2 YYEEEE. CDR3 region: CASTRQGAQDLQHF. DNA of the CDR3: TGTGCCAGCACTCGACAGGGTGCCCAAGATCTCCAGCATTTT.

J is TRBJ2-2 and V is TRBV30; tentative D call: TRBD1 (6 bases). The CDR3 is 14 residues long. The V gene's germline CDR1 is GTSNPN and CDR2 SVGIG (reference sequence). V was shortened by 5 bases and J by 1 base, with 11 bases between the two germline ends. CDR3 coding DNA: TGTGCCTGGGCTCCACAGGGGAACACCGGGGAGCTGTTTTTT. This sequence encodes CAWAPQGNTGELFF. Full variable domain (remainder filled in from reference TRBV30 and TRBJ2-2): SQTIHQWPATLVQPVGSPLSLECTVEGTSNPNLYWYRQAAGRGLQLLFYSVGIGQISSEVPQNLSASRPQDRQFILSSKKLLLSDSGFYLCAWAPQGNTGELFFGEGSRLTVL.

The chain carries TRBV7-3 and TRBJ2-3; a possible D gene is TRBD1 (6 bases). The CDR3 spans 17 residues. The germline V gene encodes CDR1 SGHTA and CDR2 FQGTGA. V lost 6 bases to trimming and J lost 5 bases, with 24 bases between them. CDR3 DNA sequence: TGTGCCAGCAGAATGGCGGGCGGAGGACAGTACTTAGATACGCAGTATTTT. As protein: CASRMAGGGQYLDTQYF. The full variable domain, completed using reference TRBV7-3 and TRBJ2-3, is GAGVSQTPSNKVTEKGKYVELRCDPISGHTALYWYRQSLGQGPEFLIYFQGTGAADDSGLPNDRFFAVRPEGSVSTLKIQRTERGDSAVYLCASRMAGGGQYLDTQYFGPGTRLTVL.

The CDR3 nucleotides read TGTGCCAGCAGCCAAGGAGCGGGATATTCAGATACGCAGTATTTT. As protein: CASSQGAGYSDTQYF. The chain links TRBV3-1 (or the pseudogene TRBV3-2) to TRBJ2-3; 7 bases line up with TRBD2. The germline V gene has CDR1 LGHDT and CDR2 YNNKEL (reference sequence). V trimming: 1 base; J trimming: 4 bases; junction bases outside the gene matches: 5. This CDR3 region has 15 residues.

The chain is built from TRBV28 and TRBJ1-2, with TRBD1 matching over 7 bases. This CDR3 is built from 14 residues. Unmatched junction bases numbered 5, after V lost 2 bases and J lost 5 bases. Germline V gene lookup returns CDR1 MDHEN and CDR2 SYDVKM. The CDR3 spells CASSLDAGGYGYTF. Here the CDR3 DNA reads TGTGCCAGCAGTTTAGATGCAGGGGGGTATGGCTACACCTTC.